A single sample is the source of the 16 T cell receptor beta chains below, sequenced in a study of human T cells and chemical hapten exposure. Sample time point: patch test 1, 2 weeks after DPC sensitization. Treatment in this sample: therapeutic diphenylcyclopropenone sensitization with weekly scalp DPC. TCRdb called the RACE reads again in MiXCR, with one record for every CDR3 protein. Of some 49,000 distinct CDR3 sequences detected, about 9% appear once; the ten largest clones hold 4.5%. Sequencing used whole blood, obtained in connection with sensitization to the hapten diphenylcyclopropenone (DPC). These receptors all come from a woman in her 50s with alopecia areata. Some clones in this sample may be carry-over from other donors' samples.

This clonotype has ten or more counts. The chain combines TRBV5-6 with TRBJ2-1, with a tentative D call TRBD1 (6 bases). The CDR3 runs to 16 residues. Germline CDR1 SGHDT, CDR2 YYEEEE. V lost 4 bases to trimming and J lost 4 bases, with 18 bases between them. CDR3 loop: CASSGEFPRGYNEQFF. Here the CDR3 DNA reads TGTGCCAGCAGCGGCGAGTTCCCGAGGGGGTACAATGAGCAGTTCTTC.

The sample holds many counts of this clonotype. The chain has TRBV20-1 and TRBJ2-3, with 8 bases matching TRBD2. Germline loops: CDR1 DFQATT, CDR2 SNEGSKA (reference sequence). The CDR3 contains 13 residues. Germline trimming cut 6 bases from V and 1 base from J; bases unmatched to any gene: 3. The chain's CDR3 is CSAGGGRTDTQYF. The DNA for the CDR3 is TGCAGTGCCGGGGGGGGTCGCACAGATACGCAGTATTTT.

This clonotype was observed many times. The V and J genes are TRBV29-1 and TRBJ2-5; D unclear. This CDR3 has 12 amino acids. The V gene's germline CDR1 is SQVTM and CDR2 ANQGSEA. V lost 6 bases to trimming and J lost 5 bases, with 13 bases between them. CDR3 loop: CSVAPLTETQYF. For the CDR3, the DNA is TGCAGCGTAGCCCCTTTGACGGAGACCCAGTACTTC.

This clonotype has a count of ten or more. The rearrangement joins TRBV15 to TRBJ2-3; 8 bases agree with TRBD1. Trimming at V came to 1 base and at J to 0 bases, leaving 6 bases not matched to a gene. Germline CDR1 and CDR2: LNHNV and YYDKDF (reference sequence). The CDR3 is 17 residues long. The CDR3 is CATSRGATGGSTDTQYF. CDR3 bases: TGTGCCACCAGCAGAGGGGCTACAGGGGGAAGCACAGATACGCAGTATTTT. The full variable domain, rest sourced from reference TRBV15 and TRBJ2-3, is DAMVIQNPRYQVTQFGKPVTLSCSQTLNHNVMYWYQQKSSQAPKLLFHYYDKDFNNEADTPDNFQSRRPNTSFCFLDIRSPGLGDTAMYLCATSRGATGGSTDTQYFGPGTRLTVL.

This clonotype was seen many times. The chain combines TRBV6-5 with TRBJ2-7, with a tentative D call TRBD1 (7 bases). Trimming pared 8 bases from V and 2 bases from J, leaving 13 bases between. Germline CDR1 and CDR2: MNHEY and SVGAGI. The CDR3 consists of 13 residues. The CDR3 nucleotides are TGTGCCAGCGGGGGGACAGCGACCTACGAGCAGTACTTC. Translated: CASGGTATYEQYF.

This clonotype was counted many times. V and J are TRBV14 and TRBJ2-5; TRBD2 matches 9 bases. The CDR3 is made up of 15 amino acids. Looked up from germline, CDR1 is SGHDN and CDR2 is FVKESK. The V segment lost 4 bases and the J segment 4 bases; nucleotides outside the gene matches: 7. CDR3 in amino acids: CASSLRTSVGETQYF. DNA of the CDR3: TGTGCCAGCAGCCTCCGGACTAGCGTAGGAGAGACCCAGTACTTC. The complete variable domain, with remaining parts taken from reference TRBV14 and TRBJ2-5, reads EAGVTQFPSHSVIEKGQTVTLRCDPISGHDNLYWYRRVMGKEIKFLLHFVKESKQDESGMPNNRFLAERTGGTYSTLKVQPAELEDSGVYFCASSLRTSVGETQYFGPGTRLLVL.

The chain recombines TRBV9 with TRBJ2-1; possible D gene TRBD1, 6 bases. V lost 0 bases to trimming and J lost 5 bases, with 12 bases between them. Germline V lookup: CDR1 SGDLS, CDR2 YYNGEE. The CDR3 consists of 15 residues. CDR3 in amino acids: CASSVGTGMDNEQFF. CDR3 bases: TGTGCCAGCAGCGTAGGTACAGGGATGGACAATGAGCAGTTCTTC.

This clonotype ranks as medium-sized. The V gene is TRBV2, the J gene TRBJ1-1; no definite D call. This CDR3 comprises 12 residues. Germline loops: CDR1 SNHLY, CDR2 FYNNEI. Trimming took off 3 bases at V and 6 bases at J, with 8 bases between the two ends. CDR3: CASSEYGAEAFF. The CDR3 DNA follows: TGTGCCAGCAGTGAGTACGGGGCTGAAGCTTTCTTT. Full variable domain (rest looked up from reference TRBV2 and TRBJ1-1): EPEVTQTPSHQVTQMGQEVILRCVPISNHLYFYWYRQILGQKVEFLVSFYNNEISEKSEIFDDQFSVERPDGSNFTLKIRSTKLEDSAMYFCASSEYGAEAFFGQGTRLTVV.

This clonotype was counted many times. One end of the junction fails to match germline, which may point to a read error. V gene TRBV20-1 combines with J gene TRBJ2-1; 7 positions agree with TRBD2. The CDR3 extends over 14 amino acids. Germline V gives CDR1 DFQATT, CDR2 SNEGSKA (reference sequence). The CDR3: CSASLASGYDEQFF. CDR3 DNA: TGCAGTGCTAGTTTGGCTAGCGGCTACGATGAGCAGTTCTTC.

This clonotype was seen repeatedly, ten times or more. The chain joins TRBV2 to TRBJ2-1; TRBD2 agrees at 13 bases. CDR1 and CDR2 (germline): SNHLY, FYNNEI. The CDR3 totals 12 residues. V gave up 5 bases and J gave up 16 bases; unmatched junction bases: 5. This CDR3 is CASSQTSGRFFF. The CDR3 region has the DNA TGTGCCAGCAGTCAGACTAGCGGGAGGTTTTTCTTC.

At least ten counts were recorded for this clonotype. V gene TRBV5-1 combines with J gene TRBJ2-3; unclear D gene. The CDR3 has 14 amino acids. V was shortened by 0 bases and J by 1 base, with 6 bases between the two germline ends. In germline, CDR1 is SGHRS, CDR2 YFSETQ. The CDR3 loop is CASSLEPGTDTQYF. The CDR3 nucleotides are TGCGCCAGCAGCTTGGAGCCAGGCACAGATACGCAGTATTTT.

This clonotype was seen ten or more times. V gene TRBV20-1 combines with J gene TRBJ2-1; 7 bases agree with TRBD2. The CDR3 has 17 amino acids. The germline V gene encodes CDR1 DFQATT and CDR2 SNEGSKA (reference sequence). Trimming cost V 1 base and J 0 bases; bases outside gene matches: 9. The CDR3 spells CSARVPTSARSYNEQFF. In DNA, the CDR3 is TGCAGTGCTAGAGTCCCAACTAGCGCCCGCTCCTACAATGAGCAGTTCTTC.

This clonotype was observed many times. The gene calls are TRBV28 and TRBJ2-1, with 14 bases fitting TRBD2. The CDR3 is 23 amino acids. With V trimmed by 8 bases and J by 4 bases, 28 bases remained unmatched. CDR1 and CDR2 (germline): MDHEN, SYDVKM. DNA of the CDR3: TGTGCCAGCCACCACCAGGGGGGCGCCTACGGACTAGCGGGAGGCAGCTCTTACAATGAGCAGTTCTTC. This gives the protein CASHHQGGAYGLAGGSSYNEQFF.

The chain carries TRBV11-3 and TRBJ2-1; D is undetermined. V was trimmed by 0 bases and J by 7 bases, leaving 10 bases between them. Germline lookup yields CDR1 SGHNT and CDR2 YENEEA. This CDR3 comprises 14 residues. The CDR3 DNA sequence: TGTGCCAGCAGCTTAGACCCCACTTCAAATGAGCAGTTCTTC. This translates into CASSLDPTSNEQFF.

The CDR3 DNA reads as TGTGCCAGCAGTCCCCCGAGGAGGGGGCTAGCCAAAAACATTCAGTACTTC. It codes for CASSPPRRGLAKNIQYF. The rearrangement uses TRBV12-3 or TRBV12-4 and TRBJ2-4, with D maybe TRBD1 (7 bases). Trimming removed 5 bases from V and 0 bases from J, with 17 bases in between. The length of the CDR3 is 17 residues.

This clonotype was picked up many times. The chain carries TRBV20-1 and TRBJ2-4; 7 bases fit TRBD1. The junction had 7 bases not matched to a gene; V was cut back by 5 bases and J by 0 bases. In germline, CDR1 is DFQATT, CDR2 SNEGSKA (reference sequence). CDR3 size: 15 residues. This CDR3 is CSAQRQGIAKNIQYF. CDR3 DNA: TGCAGTGCTCAACGACAGGGCATAGCCAAAAACATTCAGTACTTC.